A selection of T cell receptor beta chains follows, all from one sample in a study of blood T cell repertoires in COVID-19. This table comes from immunoSEQ multiplex PCR, and its TCRdb copy is limited to in-frame clones, with some not included. The sample has 95,000 to 150,000 clones, 82% seen once. The sequenced material came from peripheral blood. The receptors originated from a human donor in a cohort sampled during active COVID-19. Each CDR3 is given with its conserved first and last residue. D genes are given only for firm matches. A clone size is listed for some rows: how often the clone was seen (once, few, many), or a class if it is expanded.

j_call: TRBJ2-1; v_call: TRBV3-1/TRBV3-2; d_call: .; clone_size: once; cdr3_nt: TGTGCCAGCAGCCAAGATTCGGGGGGCCCAACCGGGAATGAGCAGTTCTTC; cdr3_aa: CASSQDSGGPTGNEQFF
j_call: TRBJ1-1; v_call: TRBV18; d_call: .; clone_size: .; cdr3_nt: TGTGCCAGCTCACCAGGACAGCTGAACACTGAAGCTTTCTTT; cdr3_aa: CASSPGQLNTEAFF
j_call: TRBJ1-1; v_call: TRBV6-5; d_call: .; clone_size: once; cdr3_nt: TGTGCCACTGTGGGGGTAGGGGGTACTGAAGCTTTCTTT; cdr3_aa: CATVGVGGTEAFF
j_call: TRBJ1-1; v_call: TRBV5-5; d_call: TRBD1; clone_size: .; cdr3_nt: TGTGCCAGCAGCCTGTGGACAGGCCAGAACACTGAAGCTTTCTTT; cdr3_aa: CASSLWTGQNTEAFF
j_call: TRBJ2-3; v_call: TRBV5-1; d_call: TRBD2; clone_size: .; cdr3_nt: TGCGCCAGCAGCCCCGGGCTAGCGGGGGCCCCGGGGGGCACAGATACGCAGTATTTT; cdr3_aa: CASSPGLAGAPGGTDTQYF
j_call: TRBJ2-1; v_call: TRBV6-5; d_call: TRBD2; clone_size: .; cdr3_nt: TGTGCCAGCAGACTAGCGGGGGAGATTTACAATGAGCAGTTCTTC; cdr3_aa: CASRLAGEIYNEQFF
j_call: TRBJ2-1; v_call: TRBV12-3/TRBV12-4; d_call: .; clone_size: .; cdr3_nt: TGTGCCAGCAGGCGGCTCATCAATGAGCAGTTCTTC; cdr3_aa: CASRRLINEQFF
j_call: TRBJ1-1; v_call: TRBV11-3; d_call: TRBD1; clone_size: .; cdr3_nt: TGTGCCAGCAGCTTAGGGGGGGACAGAGAAGCTTTCTTT; cdr3_aa: CASSLGGDREAFF
j_call: TRBJ1-1; v_call: TRBV6-1; d_call: .; clone_size: once; cdr3_nt: TGTGCCAGCAGTGTTTCGACAAGGTGGTCGAACACTGAAGCTTTCTTT; cdr3_aa: CASSVSTRWSNTEAFF
j_call: TRBJ2-1; v_call: TRBV7-2; d_call: .; clone_size: .; cdr3_nt: TGTGCCAGCAGCTCCTCAATCGGGGGCTCCTACAATGAGCAGTTCTTC; cdr3_aa: CASSSSIGGSYNEQFF
j_call: TRBJ1-2; v_call: TRBV12-3/TRBV12-4; d_call: TRBD1; clone_size: .; cdr3_nt: TGTGCCAGCAGTTTAGGCGACAGGGCTCGCTACACCTTC; cdr3_aa: CASSLGDRARYTF
j_call: TRBJ2-1; v_call: TRBV6-5; d_call: TRBD1; clone_size: .; cdr3_nt: TGTGCCAGCAGTTATGGGGCGGACAGGTCCCACAATGAGCAGTTCTTC; cdr3_aa: CASSYGADRSHNEQFF
j_call: TRBJ1-3; v_call: TRBV7-9; d_call: .; clone_size: .; cdr3_nt: TGTGCCAGCAGCTTCGGACAGATAGGCTCTGGAAACACCATATATTTT; cdr3_aa: CASSFGQIGSGNTIYF
j_call: TRBJ2-3; v_call: TRBV6-5; d_call: .; clone_size: .; cdr3_nt: TGTGCCAGCGGGACTTCGTCCAGCACAGATACGCAGTATTTT; cdr3_aa: CASGTSSSTDTQYF
j_call: TRBJ1-4; v_call: TRBV5-1; d_call: TRBD1; clone_size: once; cdr3_nt: TGCGCCAGCATCGTAGGGGGCAACGAAAAACTGTTTTTT; cdr3_aa: CASIVGGNEKLFF
j_call: TRBJ2-3; v_call: TRBV9; d_call: TRBD2; clone_size: .; cdr3_nt: TGTGCCAGCAGCGAGCGGGGGGGGTCAGATACGCAGTATTTT; cdr3_aa: CASSERGGSDTQYF
j_call: TRBJ2-5; v_call: TRBV11-2; d_call: TRBD2; clone_size: .; cdr3_nt: TGTGCCAGCAGCTTAGCGGGACTAGCGGTTGAGACCCAGTACTTC; cdr3_aa: CASSLAGLAVETQYF
j_call: TRBJ2-7; v_call: TRBV5-6; d_call: TRBD2; clone_size: once; cdr3_nt: TGTGCCAGCGTAGGACTAGCGGAACTGTACGAGCAGTACTTC; cdr3_aa: CASVGLAELYEQYF
j_call: TRBJ1-2; v_call: TRBV3-1/TRBV3-2; d_call: TRBD1; clone_size: .; cdr3_nt: TGTGCCAGCAGCCAAGTGACAGGGACTGCTGGCTACACCTTC; cdr3_aa: CASSQVTGTAGYTF
j_call: TRBJ1-6; v_call: TRBV7-2; d_call: .; clone_size: .; cdr3_nt: TGTGCCAGCAGCACGTGGGCCAATTCACCCCTCCACTTT; cdr3_aa: CASSTWANSPLHF
j_call: TRBJ2-1; v_call: TRBV12-3/TRBV12-4; d_call: .; clone_size: .; cdr3_nt: TGTGCCAGCAGTTACCGGGGACTTGAGCAGTTCTTC; cdr3_aa: CASSYRGLEQFF
j_call: TRBJ1-6; v_call: TRBV7-6; d_call: .; clone_size: .; cdr3_nt: TGTGCCAGCAGCCCCGGTGGGGACATCCAAATAAATTCACCCCTCCACTTT; cdr3_aa: CASSPGGDIQINSPLHF
j_call: TRBJ1-1; v_call: TRBV11-3; d_call: .; clone_size: .; cdr3_nt: TGTGCCAGCAGCTTAGATGGGGGGAGCACTGAAGCTTTCTTT; cdr3_aa: CASSLDGGSTEAFF
j_call: TRBJ1-6; v_call: TRBV11-1; d_call: .; clone_size: .; cdr3_nt: TGTGCCAGCAGCCCAAGAGAGCGGGTCAGGTCACCCCTCCACTTT; cdr3_aa: CASSPRERVRSPLHF
j_call: TRBJ1-2; v_call: TRBV20-1; d_call: .; clone_size: few; cdr3_nt: TGCAGTTCTACAGAGCTATATGGCTACACCTTC; cdr3_aa: CSSTELYGYTF
j_call: TRBJ2-7; v_call: TRBV28; d_call: TRBD1; clone_size: .; cdr3_nt: TGTGCCAGCAGGGGGACAGGGGGGTCCTACGAGCAGTACTTC; cdr3_aa: CASRGTGGSYEQYF
j_call: TRBJ2-1; v_call: TRBV12-5; d_call: TRBD2; clone_size: .; cdr3_nt: TGTGCTAGTATGCCTAGCGGGTTCCACAATGAGCAGTTCTTC; cdr3_aa: CASMPSGFHNEQFF
j_call: TRBJ1-1; v_call: TRBV12-2; d_call: .; clone_size: .; cdr3_nt: TGTGCGCGGAACCACCAGGGAAACGCTGAAGCTTTCTTT; cdr3_aa: CARNHQGNAEAFF
j_call: TRBJ1-2; v_call: TRBV28; d_call: .; clone_size: .; cdr3_nt: TGTGCCAGCAGTTTGGTTCGGGGTACCCATGGCTACACCTTC; cdr3_aa: CASSLVRGTHGYTF
j_call: TRBJ2-2; v_call: TRBV5-1; d_call: TRBD1; clone_size: .; cdr3_nt: TGCGCCAGCAGCCGGGACAGTACGACCGGGGAGCTGTTTTTT; cdr3_aa: CASSRDSTTGELFF
j_call: TRBJ2-1; v_call: TRBV18; d_call: .; clone_size: .; cdr3_nt: TGTGCCAGCTCCCTAGAATCGGGCTCCTACAATGAGCAGTTCTTC; cdr3_aa: CASSLESGSYNEQFF
j_call: TRBJ1-4; v_call: TRBV13; d_call: TRBD1; clone_size: .; cdr3_nt: TGTGCCAGCAGGAAGGGACAGGGGGAAAAACTGTTTTTT; cdr3_aa: CASRKGQGEKLFF
j_call: TRBJ2-5; v_call: TRBV6-2/TRBV6-3; d_call: .; clone_size: .; cdr3_nt: TGTGCCAGCAGTTACTCGAGCGGCGCTGGGACCCAGTACTTC; cdr3_aa: CASSYSSGAGTQYF
j_call: TRBJ1-2; v_call: TRBV19; d_call: .; clone_size: .; cdr3_nt: TGTGCCGCCGCGACACTGGGCTATGGCTACACCTTC; cdr3_aa: CAAATLGYGYTF
j_call: TRBJ2-1; v_call: TRBV10-3; d_call: TRBD1; clone_size: .; cdr3_nt: TGTGCCATCAGTGAGGGGACAGGGCTCGATGAGCAGTTCTTC; cdr3_aa: CAISEGTGLDEQFF
j_call: TRBJ2-7; v_call: TRBV18; d_call: TRBD2; clone_size: .; cdr3_nt: TGTGCCAGCTCACCACCGTTAGCGGGGGGCTACGAGCAGTACTTC; cdr3_aa: CASSPPLAGGYEQYF
j_call: TRBJ2-2; v_call: TRBV4-2; d_call: .; clone_size: few; cdr3_nt: TGTGCCAGCAGCCAAGGACAGATGAACACCGGGGAGCTGTTTTTT; cdr3_aa: CASSQGQMNTGELFF
j_call: TRBJ2-7; v_call: TRBV3-1/TRBV3-2; d_call: .; clone_size: .; cdr3_nt: TGTGCCAGCAGCCACAAAGGGGGCGGGACTCGCAGTGGAACCTACGAGCAGTACTTC; cdr3_aa: CASSHKGGGTRSGTYEQYF
j_call: TRBJ1-1; v_call: TRBV18; d_call: TRBD1; clone_size: .; cdr3_nt: TGTGCCAGCTCAAAAAAAAACAGGGGTGCTGAAGCTTTCTTT; cdr3_aa: CASSKKNRGAEAFF
j_call: TRBJ2-7; v_call: TRBV10-3; d_call: .; clone_size: .; cdr3_nt: TGTGCCATCAGTGAGGTACTGACCTACGAGCAGTACTTC; cdr3_aa: CAISEVLTYEQYF
j_call: TRBJ2-3; v_call: TRBV5-1; d_call: .; clone_size: once; cdr3_nt: TGCGCCAGCACTCTCCAAAGCCGGGGTTGGGATACGCAGTATTTT; cdr3_aa: CASTLQSRGWDTQYF
j_call: TRBJ1-2; v_call: TRBV29-1; d_call: .; clone_size: .; cdr3_nt: TGCAGTGTCTTGGACATGAACTATGGCTACACCTTC; cdr3_aa: CSVLDMNYGYTF
j_call: TRBJ2-7; v_call: TRBV7-2; d_call: TRBD1; clone_size: .; cdr3_nt: TGTGCCAGCAGCCCAGTCGCGGGTCAGCAGGGGGCGTGGGAGCAGTACTTC; cdr3_aa: CASSPVAGQQGAWEQYF
j_call: TRBJ1-2; v_call: TRBV5-1; d_call: TRBD1; clone_size: .; cdr3_nt: TGCGCCAGCAGCTTGTTTCCGGGGACAGGCCCTAACTATGGCTACACCTTC; cdr3_aa: CASSLFPGTGPNYGYTF
j_call: TRBJ1-1; v_call: TRBV9; d_call: .; clone_size: .; cdr3_nt: TGTGCCAGCAGCGTAGATGGACAGCCAAACACTGAAGCTTTCTTT; cdr3_aa: CASSVDGQPNTEAFF
j_call: TRBJ2-2; v_call: TRBV6-6; d_call: .; clone_size: .; cdr3_nt: TGTGCCAGCAGCTCCATGGAGACGGCGAACACCGGGGAGCTGTTTTTT; cdr3_aa: CASSSMETANTGELFF
j_call: TRBJ2-1; v_call: TRBV19; d_call: .; clone_size: .; cdr3_nt: TGTGCCAGTAGTGCCCAGGAGGCCCGCTCCTACAATGAGCAGTTCTTC; cdr3_aa: CASSAQEARSYNEQFF
j_call: TRBJ2-5; v_call: TRBV2; d_call: TRBD2; clone_size: .; cdr3_nt: TGTGCCAGCAACCAGGGGGGACTAGCGGGGGAATTGGAGACCCAGTACTTC; cdr3_aa: CASNQGGLAGELETQYF
j_call: TRBJ1-4; v_call: TRBV19; d_call: TRBD1; clone_size: .; cdr3_nt: TGTGCCAGTAGTATTTGGACAGGGGGACAGGAAAAACTGTTTTTT; cdr3_aa: CASSIWTGGQEKLFF
j_call: TRBJ2-7; v_call: TRBV5-1; d_call: TRBD2; clone_size: .; cdr3_nt: TGCGCCAGCAGCCTTAGCGGGGGGGCCGGGGAGCAGTACTTC; cdr3_aa: CASSLSGGAGEQYF
j_call: TRBJ1-1; v_call: TRBV7-2; d_call: .; clone_size: .; cdr3_nt: TGTGCCAGCAGCTTAGTAGCCTTGAACACTGAAGCTTTCTTT; cdr3_aa: CASSLVALNTEAFF
j_call: TRBJ2-1; v_call: TRBV3-1/TRBV3-2; d_call: TRBD2; clone_size: .; cdr3_nt: TGTGCCAGCAGCCCGCCGCGGGGGGCCTACAATGAGCAGTTCTTC; cdr3_aa: CASSPPRGAYNEQFF
j_call: TRBJ1-5; v_call: TRBV6-2/TRBV6-3; d_call: .; clone_size: few; cdr3_nt: TGTGCCAGCAGTTACACCGAATACAGGGCCCGGGATCAGCCCCAGCATTTT; cdr3_aa: CASSYTEYRARDQPQHF
j_call: TRBJ2-3; v_call: TRBV5-4; d_call: TRBD1; clone_size: few; cdr3_nt: TGTGCCAGCAGCCACGGACAGGGGGCAGATACGCAGTATTTT; cdr3_aa: CASSHGQGADTQYF
j_call: TRBJ2-3; v_call: TRBV3-1/TRBV3-2; d_call: TRBD2; clone_size: .; cdr3_nt: TGTGCCAGCAGCCCGTATCTAGCGGGGGGGGTCACAGATACGCAGTATTTT; cdr3_aa: CASSPYLAGGVTDTQYF
j_call: TRBJ2-7; v_call: TRBV29-1; d_call: .; clone_size: .; cdr3_nt: TGCAGCGTTGTCCCCCGTCGGACTTCCTACGAGCAGTACTTC; cdr3_aa: CSVVPRRTSYEQYF